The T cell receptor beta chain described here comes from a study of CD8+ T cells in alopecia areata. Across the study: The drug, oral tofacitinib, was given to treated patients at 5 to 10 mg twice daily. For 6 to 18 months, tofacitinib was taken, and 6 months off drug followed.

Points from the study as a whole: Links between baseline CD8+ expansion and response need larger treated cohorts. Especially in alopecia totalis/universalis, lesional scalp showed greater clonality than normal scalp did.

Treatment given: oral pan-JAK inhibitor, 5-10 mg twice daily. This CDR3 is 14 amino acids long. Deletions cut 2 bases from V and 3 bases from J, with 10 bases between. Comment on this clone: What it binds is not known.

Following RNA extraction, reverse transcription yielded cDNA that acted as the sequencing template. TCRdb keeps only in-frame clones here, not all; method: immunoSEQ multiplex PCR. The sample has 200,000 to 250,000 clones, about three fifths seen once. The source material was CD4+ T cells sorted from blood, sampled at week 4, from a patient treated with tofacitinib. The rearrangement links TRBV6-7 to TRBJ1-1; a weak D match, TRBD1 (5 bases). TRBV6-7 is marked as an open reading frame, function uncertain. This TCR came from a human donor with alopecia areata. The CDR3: CASSYGDSYTEAFF. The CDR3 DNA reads TGTGCCAGCAGTTACGGCGACAGTTACACTGAAGCTTTCTTT.